This T cell receptor beta chain originates from a study of T cell repertoires in cytomegalovirus infection. Study-level information: Use of recently identified HLA-C-restricted and well-studied HLA-B-restricted CMV epitopes was part of the study. Study observations and caveats: The ex vivo response was dominated by HLA-C-restricted CMV-specific TCR beta clonotypes.

Germline V gene lookup returns CDR1 SGHVS and CDR2 FNYEAQ. The CDR3 totals 16 residues. The V end was cut by 3 bases, the J end by 2 bases, with 14 bases between. TCRdb itself ran the reads through MiXCR, one entry per CDR3 protein. This table has 380,000 or so distinct CDR3 sequences, about a third appearing once. As for this clonotype: Its cognate antigen is unknown.

The source is a human donor in good health (CMV status not recorded). Some clones in this sample may be carry-over from other donors' samples. V usage is TRBV7-6 and J usage is TRBJ1-5, with D tentatively TRBD1 (6 bases). Here the sequenced sample was cultured PBMCs, taken from culture after CMV antigen stimulation. The DNA of the CDR3 is TGTGCCAGCAGCTTCATTGGGGGCGTAGGCAATCAGCCCCAGCATTTT. This codes for CASSFIGGVGNQPQHF.